The 4 T cell receptor beta chains reported below all come from one sample, sequenced in a study of T cell responses to AZD1222 COVID-19 vaccine. TCRdb's table, derived via immunoSEQ multiplex PCR, lists solely in-frame clones and lacks some. The table lists 200,000 to 250,000 clones, about 94% of them singletons. Sequencing was performed on peripheral blood, taken 28 days after the second dose of the MenACWY control vaccine. These receptors were taken from an adult who received the MenACWY meningococcal vaccine as a control.

The chain carries TRBV19 and TRBJ2-7; 8 bases agree with TRBD1. The germline V gene has CDR1 LNHDA and CDR2 SQIVND (reference sequence). This CDR3 has 14 residues. The J segment lost 4 bases and the V segment lost 8 bases, leaving 10 bases of the junction unmatched. The CDR3 loop reads CASAGAGGEYEQYF. CDR3 DNA sequence: TGTGCCAGTGCAGGCGCAGGGGGCGAATACGAGCAGTACTTC.

The V call is TRBV7-9, the J call TRBJ1-2, with D tentatively TRBD1 (5 bases). The CDR3 totals 13 residues. Trimming removed 5 bases at V and 8 bases at J, with 15 bases between. Per germline, CDR1 SEHNR and CDR2 FQNEAQ (reference sequence). The CDR3 coding sequence is TGTGCCAGCAGCGGAGGGACGGCGGCGGGCTACACCTTC. Translation: CASSGGTAAGYTF. The whole variable domain, filled in from reference TRBV7-9 and TRBJ1-2, reads DTGVSQNPRHKITKRGQNVTFRCDPISEHNRLYWYRQTLGQGPEFLTYFQNEAQLEKSRLLSDRFSAERPKGSFSTLEIQRTEQGDSAMYLCASSGGTAAGYTFGSGTRLTVV.

V usage is TRBV28 and J usage is TRBJ1-3; D is undetermined. Trimming took off 10 bases at V and 0 bases at J, with 13 bases between the two ends. CDR3 length equals 14 residues. The germline V gene has CDR1 MDHEN and CDR2 SYDVKM. CDR3: CATRGGYSGNTIYF. As DNA, the CDR3 is TGTGCCACCCGGGGTGGCTACTCTGGAAACACCATATATTTT.

The CDR3 sequence: CASSLGPPQDTDTQYF. The CDR3, as DNA: TGTGCCAGCAGCTTGGGACCGCCGCAGGACACAGATACGCAGTATTTT. The chain carries TRBV5-4 and TRBJ2-3; D unclear. This CDR3 is built from 16 residues. Germline values: CDR1 SGHNT, CDR2 YYREEE (reference sequence). The V end lost 0 bases, the J end lost 2 bases, and 13 bases lay between the germline ends. Full variable domain (remainder filled in from reference TRBV5-4 and TRBJ2-3): ETGVTQSPTHLIKTRGQQVTLRCSSQSGHNTVSWYQQALGQGPQFIFQYYREEENGRGNFPPRFSGLQFPNYSSELNVNALELDDSALYLCASSLGPPQDTDTQYFGPGTRLTVL.